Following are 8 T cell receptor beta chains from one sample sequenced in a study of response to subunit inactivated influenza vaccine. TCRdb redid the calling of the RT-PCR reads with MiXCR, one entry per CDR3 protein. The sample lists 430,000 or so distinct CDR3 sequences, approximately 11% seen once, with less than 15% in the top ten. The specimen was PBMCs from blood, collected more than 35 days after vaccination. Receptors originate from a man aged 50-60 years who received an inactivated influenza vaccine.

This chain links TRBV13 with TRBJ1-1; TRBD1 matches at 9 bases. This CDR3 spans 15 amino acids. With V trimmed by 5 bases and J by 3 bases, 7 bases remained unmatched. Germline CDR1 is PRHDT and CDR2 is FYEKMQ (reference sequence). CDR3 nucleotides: TGTGCCAGCAGCCCCACAGGGGGCCCCTACACTGAAGCTTTCTTT. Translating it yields CASSPTGGPYTEAFF.

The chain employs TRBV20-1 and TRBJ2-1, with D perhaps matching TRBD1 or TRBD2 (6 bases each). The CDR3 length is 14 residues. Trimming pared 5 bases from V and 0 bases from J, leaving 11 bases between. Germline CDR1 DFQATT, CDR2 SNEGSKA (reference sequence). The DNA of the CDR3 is TGCAGTGCTGGGGGGCCCGGCTCCTACAATGAGCAGTTCTTC. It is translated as CSAGGPGSYNEQFF.

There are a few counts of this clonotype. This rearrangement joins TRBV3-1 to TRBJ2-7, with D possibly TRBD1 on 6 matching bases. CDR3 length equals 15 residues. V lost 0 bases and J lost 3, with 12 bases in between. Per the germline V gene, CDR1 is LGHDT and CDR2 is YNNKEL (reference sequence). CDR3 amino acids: CASSQDLGQSYEQYF. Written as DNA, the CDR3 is TGTGCCAGCAGCCAAGACCTAGGACAGAGCTACGAGCAGTACTTC.

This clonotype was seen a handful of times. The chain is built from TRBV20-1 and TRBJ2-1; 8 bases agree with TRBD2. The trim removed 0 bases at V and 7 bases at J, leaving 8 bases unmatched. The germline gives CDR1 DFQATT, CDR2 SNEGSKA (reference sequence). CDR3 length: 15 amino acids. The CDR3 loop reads CSARDSWREDNEQFF. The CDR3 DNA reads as TGCAGTGCTAGAGATTCGTGGCGGGAGGATAATGAGCAGTTCTTC.

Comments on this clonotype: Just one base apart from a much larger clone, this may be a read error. The CDR3 DNA sequence: TGCAGTGCTAGTGACAGGCGCTCCTACAATGAGCAGTTCTTC. It translates to CSASDRRSYNEQFF. This rearrangement joins TRBV20-1 to TRBJ2-1; D might be TRBD1 (6 bases). This CDR3 spans 14 amino acids. Trimming left V 3 bases short and J 0 bases short, with 9 bases between. Germline V gene sequence: CDR1 DFQATT, CDR2 SNEGSKA (reference sequence).

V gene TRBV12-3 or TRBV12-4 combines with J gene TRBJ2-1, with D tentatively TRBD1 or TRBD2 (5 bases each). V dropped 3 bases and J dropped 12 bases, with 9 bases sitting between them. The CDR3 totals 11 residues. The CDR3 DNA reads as TGTGCCAGCAGTTTTGAGGGGCCGCAGTTCTTC. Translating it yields CASSFEGPQFF.

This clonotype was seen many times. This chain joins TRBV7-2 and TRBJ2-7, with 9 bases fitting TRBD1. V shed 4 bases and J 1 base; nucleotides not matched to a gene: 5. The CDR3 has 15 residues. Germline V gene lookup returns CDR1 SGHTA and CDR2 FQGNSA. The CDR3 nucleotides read TGTGCCAGCAGCTCCGACAGGGGGAATTCCTACGAGCAGTACTTC. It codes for CASSSDRGNSYEQYF.

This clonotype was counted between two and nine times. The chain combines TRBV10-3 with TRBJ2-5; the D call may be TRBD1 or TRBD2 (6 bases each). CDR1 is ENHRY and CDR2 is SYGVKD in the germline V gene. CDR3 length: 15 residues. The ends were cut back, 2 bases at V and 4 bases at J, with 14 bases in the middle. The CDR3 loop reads CAISEGGGVGETQYF. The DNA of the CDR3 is TGTGCCATCAGTGAGGGGGGCGGGGTAGGAGAGACCCAGTACTTC.